Presented here are 29 T cell receptor beta chains from one specimen sequenced in a study of blood T cell repertoires in COVID-19. The protocol was immunoSEQ multiplex PCR, while the TCRdb copy is restricted to in-frame clones and leaves out a portion. The data show approximately 220,000 clones, less than 90% seen once. Sequencing was carried out using PBMCs or T cells enriched from blood (not recorded which). Source of these receptors: a woman aged 40 to 50 who had recovered from COVID-19.

This chain connects TRBV18 to TRBJ1-1; D unclear. V lost 1 base to trimming and J lost 0 bases, with 12 bases between them. The CDR3 covers 16 residues. In germline, CDR1 is KGHSH, CDR2 LQKENI. The CDR3 sequence: CASSPLMGHLNTEAFF. The CDR3 DNA reads TGTGCCAGCTCACCACTAATGGGCCACCTGAACACTGAAGCTTTCTTT.

The J gene is TRBJ1-3, the V gene TRBV28; weak D call: TRBD1 (6 bases). Germline V lookup: CDR1 MDHEN, CDR2 SYDVKM. CDR3 size: 14 residues. The V and J ends lost 11 bases and 5 bases respectively, with 19 bases between them. The CDR3 spells CAVQTGLSRNTIYF. In nucleotides, the CDR3 is TGTGCCGTACAAACAGGGCTTAGCAGAAACACCATATATTTT.

This chain uses TRBV6-6 with TRBJ1-1; D call uncertain. Trimming cost V 4 bases and J 6 bases, with 3 bases left between them. CDR3 length: 10 amino acids. The germline V gene encodes CDR1 MNHNY and CDR2 SVGAGI (reference sequence). The chain's CDR3 is CASSSSEAFF. CDR3 in DNA: TGTGCCAGCAGTTCATCTGAAGCTTTCTTT.

The rearrangement joins TRBV6-5 to TRBJ2-2; 7 bases line up with TRBD2. CDR3 length: 11 amino acids. The V and J ends lost 8 bases and 7 bases, in that order; junction bases with no gene match: 1. Germline V gene sequence: CDR1 MNHEY, CDR2 SVGAGI. The CDR3, as DNA: TGTGCCAGCGGGAGGGGCGGGGAGCTGTTTTTT. This codes for CASGRGGELFF.

This clone was picked up one time. The chain recombines TRBV5-8 with TRBJ1-1, with D possibly matching TRBD1 (5 bases). V was cut by 1 base and J by 1 base, with 8 bases left in between. This CDR3 is 14 amino acids long. Germline lookup yields CDR1 SGHTS and CDR2 YDEGEE. CDR3: CASSLQGSNTEAFF. CDR3 DNA: TGTGCCAGCAGCTTGCAGGGTTCGAACACTGAAGCTTTCTTT.

V and J are TRBV27 and TRBJ2-2, with 8 positions matching TRBD1. V trimming: 6 bases; J trimming: 7 bases; junction bases outside the gene matches: 13. This CDR3 spans 16 amino acids. Germline-derived CDR1 and CDR2 are MNHEY and SMNVEV (reference sequence). CDR3 sequence (DNA): TGTGCCAGCAGCCCGACCGACAGGGGCGGAGGCGGGGAGCTGTTTTTT. Its translation: CASSPTDRGGGGELFF.

The CDR3 coding sequence is TGTGCCAGCAGTGTAGGGGGCCCCAAAACCACCATATATTTT. Translating it yields CASSVGGPKTTIYF. The chain joins TRBV25-1 to TRBJ1-3; 7 nucleotides line up with TRBD1. V lost 4 bases, J lost 9 bases, and 9 bases stayed unmatched. Per the germline V gene, CDR1 is MGHDK and CDR2 is SYGVNS. This CDR3 comprises 14 residues.

The chain links TRBV2 to TRBJ1-2; 11 nucleotides align to TRBD1. The CDR3 loop spans 12 amino acids. V lost 10 bases, J lost 8 bases, and 6 bases stayed unmatched. CDR1 and CDR2 from the germline V gene are SNHLY and FYNNEI. The CDR3 region is CATGTGGFGYTF. The CDR3 bases are TGTGCCACAGGGACAGGGGGATTCGGCTACACCTTC.

J is TRBJ2-2 and V is TRBV28, with 7 nucleotides matching TRBD2. Germline loops: CDR1 MDHEN, CDR2 SYDVKM. Trimming took 5 bases from V and 6 from J; bases not matched to a gene: 6. The CDR3 totals 14 residues. The CDR3 region is CASSRREWPGELFF. DNA for the CDR3: TGTGCCAGCAGTCGGCGGGAGTGGCCCGGGGAGCTGTTTTTT.

The J gene is TRBJ2-7, the V gene TRBV7-9; 11 bases agree with TRBD1. The CDR3 extends over 15 amino acids. V gave up 3 bases and J gave up 5 bases; unmatched junction bases: 6. CDR1 is SEHNR, CDR2 FQNEAQ, per germline (reference sequence). Here the CDR3 DNA reads TGTGCCAGCAGCTTGGACAGGGGGCAAGGGGACGAGCAGTACTTC. Protein product: CASSLDRGQGDEQYF.

This clone appeared a single time. The V and J genes are TRBV5-4 and TRBJ2-2; perhaps TRBD2 as D (6 bases). Germline V lookup: CDR1 SGHNT, CDR2 YYREEE (reference sequence). The CDR3 extends over 15 amino acids. V was pared by 0 bases and J by 4 bases, with 10 bases between. The CDR3 is CASSLEEGITGELFF. DNA for the CDR3: TGTGCCAGCAGCTTGGAGGAGGGAATCACCGGGGAGCTGTTTTTT.

The chain joins TRBV11-2 to TRBJ2-7; 7 bases line up with TRBD1. The CDR3 has 17 amino acids. J gave up 0 bases and V 1 base, and 9 bases lay outside the gene matches. From germline, CDR1 is SGHAT and CDR2 FQNNGV. The CDR3 coding sequence is TGTGCCAGCAGCTTAGGGCTGGGCAGGGGGAACTCCTACGAGCAGTACTTC. This codes for CASSLGLGRGNSYEQYF.

This chain links TRBV28 with TRBJ2-2; a possible D gene is TRBD2 (5 bases). Between the trimmed V and J ends, which lost 6 bases and 7 bases, there was a span of 9 bases. Germline assignment: CDR1 MDHEN and CDR2 SYDVKM. The CDR3 consists of 12 residues. CDR3 coding DNA: TGTGCCAGCAGAGAGGGTGTCGGGGAGCTGTTTTTT. It encodes CASREGVGELFF.

The chain joins TRBV7-9 to TRBJ2-1; TRBD1 matches at 8 bases. V shed 5 bases, J shed 15 bases, and the junction held 18 bases outside the gene matches. Germline V gene data show CDR1 as SEHNR and CDR2 as FQNEAQ (reference sequence). The CDR3 covers 15 residues. In DNA, the CDR3 is TGTGCCAGCAGCCAACCGACAGGGGAATTACTTCGACCGTTCTTC. Encoded protein: CASSQPTGELLRPFF. Variable domain in full (rest from reference TRBV7-9 and TRBJ2-1): DTGVSQNPRHKITKRGQNVTFRCDPISEHNRLYWYRQTLGQGPEFLTYFQNEAQLEKSRLLSDRFSAERPKGSFSTLEIQRTEQGDSAMYLCASSQPTGELLRPFFGPGTRLTVL.

The V call is TRBV5-1, the J call TRBJ1-1; D perhaps matches TRBD1 (6 bases). The V gene's germline CDR1 is SGHRS and CDR2 YFSETQ. Trimming removed 1 base at V and 5 bases at J, with 12 bases between. The CDR3 runs 14 residues. CDR3 loop: CASSLSGRGTEAFF. In DNA, the CDR3 is TGCGCCAGCAGCTTGTCAGGCAGGGGTACTGAAGCTTTCTTT. Full variable domain (rest looked up from reference TRBV5-1 and TRBJ1-1): KAGVTQTPRYLIKTRGQQVTLSCSPISGHRSVSWYQQTPGQGLQFLFEYFSETQRNKGNFPGRFSGRQFSNSRSEMNVSTLELGDSALYLCASSLSGRGTEAFFGQGTRLTVV.

Notes on this clone: At one end the junction does not follow the germline gene, possibly because of a read error. V gene TRBV6-6 combines with J gene TRBJ2-5; TRBD1 agrees at 7 bases. CDR3 length: 16 residues. CDR1 is MNHNY and CDR2 is SVGAGI in the germline V gene (reference sequence). DNA of the CDR3: TGTGCCAGCAGTGACTCAGGGGGATCGTTTGAGGAGACCCAGTACTTC. As protein: CASSDSGGSFEETQYF.

This chain connects TRBV11-3 to TRBJ2-1; 7 bases line up with TRBD2. CDR1 and CDR2 from the germline V gene are SGHNT and YENEEA. The CDR3 totals 17 residues. V was clipped by 5 bases and J by 5 bases; unmatched bases: 15. The CDR3 sequence: CASSPRQRGREDNEQFF. DNA of the CDR3: TGTGCCAGCAGCCCACGCCAGCGGGGACGTGAGGACAATGAGCAGTTCTTC.

The rearrangement links TRBV19 to TRBJ2-7, with a weak D call TRBD2 (5 bases). Germline CDR1 is LNHDA and CDR2 is SQIVND (reference sequence). The CDR3 runs 13 residues. V was trimmed by 5 bases and J by 3 bases, leaving 11 bases between them. The chain's CDR3 is CASSDSAGYEQYF. The CDR3 DNA reads TGTGCCAGTAGTGATAGCGCCGGCTACGAGCAGTACTTC.

The V and J genes are TRBV30 and TRBJ2-1, with 7 bases aligning to TRBD1. The CDR3 totals 13 residues. With 7 bases clipped from V and 4 bases from J, the junction kept 7 bases outside the gene matches. CDR1 GTSNPN and CDR2 SVGIG come from the germline V gene (reference sequence). The CDR3 reads CAYRGHSYNEQFF. The CDR3 nucleotides are TGTGCCTACAGGGGCCATTCATACAATGAGCAGTTCTTC.

The chain joins TRBV7-2 to TRBJ2-3; D is perhaps TRBD2 (5 bases). The germline V gene has CDR1 SGHTA and CDR2 FQGNSA. The CDR3 consists of 14 residues. V gave up 1 base and J gave up 4 bases, with 9 bases separating them. CDR3 coding DNA: TGTGCCAGCAGCTTAGACTCCGGGGCAGATACGCAGTATTTT. Amino acids: CASSLDSGADTQYF.

The V and J genes are TRBV19 and TRBJ2-3, with D possibly matching TRBD2 (5 bases). The CDR3 consists of 14 residues. V lost 1 base and J lost 5, with 10 bases in between. Per germline, CDR1 LNHDA and CDR2 SQIVND (reference sequence). The CDR3 bases are TGTGCCAGTAGTATAGTGGGGAGTGGAGATACGCAGTATTTT. Protein sequence: CASSIVGSGDTQYF.

The V and J genes are TRBV6-5 and TRBJ2-1, with a tentative D call TRBD2 (6 bases). V was pared by 10 bases and J by 10 bases, with 17 bases between. The CDR3 sequence is 12 residues long. Germline V lookup: CDR1 MNHEY, CDR2 SVGAGI. CDR3 sequence (DNA): TGTGCCACGGGAGAGGTGGCGTACGAGCAGTTCTTC. Its translation: CATGEVAYEQFF.

The chain links TRBV19 to TRBJ1-6, with 7 bases identical to TRBD1. With 5 bases clipped from V and 10 bases from J, the junction kept 14 bases outside the gene matches. The germline V gene has CDR1 LNHDA and CDR2 SQIVND (reference sequence). The CDR3 contains 16 residues. The CDR3 coding sequence is TGTGCCAGTAGTGGAGGAGGAAGGACAGGCCGGTCACCCCTCCACTTT. Amino acid sequence: CASSGGGRTGRSPLHF.

This rearrangement joins TRBV27 to TRBJ2-1, with unresolved D. CDR1 is MNHEY and CDR2 is SMNVEV in the germline V gene (reference sequence). This CDR3 is built from 16 residues. The ends were cut back, 5 bases at V and 6 bases at J, with 20 bases in the middle. CDR3 sequence: CASSAPRSMLGNEQFF. CDR3 DNA: TGTGCCAGCAGTGCCCCTAGAAGTATGTTGGGCAATGAGCAGTTCTTC.

The chain links TRBV18 to TRBJ2-1, with 12 bases identical to TRBD2. This CDR3 is 15 amino acids long. Germline V gene sequence: CDR1 KGHSH, CDR2 LQKENI. V was pared by 4 bases and J by 8 bases, with 6 bases of the junction left unmatched. The CDR3 reads CASSLGLAGYDEQFF. In DNA, the CDR3 is TGTGCCAGCTCACTTGGACTAGCGGGATATGATGAGCAGTTCTTC.

This clone was seen a few times. The CDR3 DNA follows: TGTGCCAGCAGCTCGGACATGAACTATGGCTACACCTTC. Protein sequence: CASSSDMNYGYTF. The chain joins TRBV11-3 to TRBJ1-2; TRBD1 might be the D (5 bases). V was pared by 4 bases and J by 2 bases, with 8 bases between. This CDR3 contains 13 residues. CDR1 and CDR2 from the germline V gene are SGHNT and YENEEA.

The chain recombines TRBV7-9 with TRBJ2-5, with TRBD2 matching 7 bases. Germline V lookup: CDR1 SEHNR, CDR2 FQNEAQ (reference sequence). V gave up 5 bases and J gave up 7 bases; unmatched junction bases: 7. The CDR3 is made up of 13 amino acids. This CDR3 reads CASSDGGVGTQYF. The CDR3 coding sequence is TGTGCCAGCAGCGATGGGGGGGTTGGGACCCAGTACTTC.

The J gene is TRBJ2-1, the V gene TRBV4-3; 12 bases line up with TRBD2. Germline V gives CDR1 LGHNA, CDR2 YSLEER. This CDR3 is built from 16 residues. The trim removed 0 bases at V and 6 bases at J, leaving 3 bases unmatched. This CDR3 is CASSQELAGGLNEQFF. CDR3 in DNA: TGCGCCAGCAGCCAAGAGCTAGCGGGAGGGCTCAATGAGCAGTTCTTC.

V is TRBV6-5 and J is TRBJ1-1; the D is unclear. Germline V gene data show CDR1 as MNHEY and CDR2 as SVGAGI. V lost 8 bases to trimming and J lost 3 bases, with 10 bases between them. This CDR3 spans 12 amino acids. In DNA form, the CDR3 reads TGTGCCAGCGGGGAGCTCTACACTGAAGCTTTCTTT. As protein: CASGELYTEAFF.